This T cell receptor (beta chain) was documented in a study of blood T cell repertoires in COVID-19. As for the study in general: Acute and convalescent COVID-19 samples came from the United States, Italy and Spain.

CDR1 and CDR2 from the germline V gene are LNHDA and SQIVND (reference sequence). The CDR3 runs to 16 residues. V gave up 6 bases and J gave up 1 base, with 19 bases separating them. Sequenced by immunoSEQ multiplex PCR; TCRdb stores in-frame clones only, minus some. The sample yields around 110,000 clones, approximately 82% seen once. The clonotype originates from a man aged 70-80 years with active or convalescent COVID-19. The rearrangement links TRBV19 to TRBJ2-7; a weak D match, TRBD2 (5 bases). Sequencing used peripheral blood. CDR3 amino acids: CASSPSERRASYEQYF. DNA of the CDR3: TGTGCCAGTAGCCCATCCGAGCGGAGAGCTTCCTACGAGCAGTACTTC.